This T cell receptor (beta chain) was retrieved from a study of T cell responses to AZD1222 COVID-19 vaccine. Overall study results and limits: Seropositive at baseline were only a handful of AZD1222 recipients. Repertoires were collected only later (after the peak T cell response had occurred). Donors, mostly white British, included more females; clonal diversity was possibly underestimated.

Assay used: immunoSEQ multiplex PCR; TCRdb lists only in-frame clones, some missing. The sample lists about 120,000 clones; 86% were seen once. On this clone itself: Its cognate antigen is unknown.

Between the trimmed V and J ends, which lost 6 bases and 6 bases, there was a span of 14 bases. The CDR3 sequence is 14 residues long. Germline assignment: CDR1 MNHEY and CDR2 SVGAGI. Second-dose schedules of about 4 or about 12 weeks were combined. This TCR came from an adult who received the AZD1222 COVID-19 vaccine. Source: peripheral blood, taken 28 days after the second AZD1222 dose. The rearrangement joins TRBV6-5 to TRBJ2-2; tentative D call: TRBD1 (6 bases). The CDR3 region is CASSRTVRAGELFF. CDR3 DNA sequence: TGTGCCAGCAGCAGGACAGTTAGGGCCGGGGAGCTGTTTTTT.